A single sample gave rise to the 20 T cell receptor beta chains below, sequenced in a study of Ad26.COV2.S vaccination and SARS-CoV-2 variants (dated by TCRdb to about 2021). The treatment or condition tag for this specimen amounts to: about 20 received Ad26.COV2.S at low or high dose, single or two shots; about 5 received placebo; per-sample allocation not given. For vaccine and placebo recipients, repertoires were sequenced using samples collected on day 63 after the first injection. Library preparation was by the immunoSEQ multiplex PCR assay. Drawn from immuneACCESS, this table holds only the in-frame rearrangements with V and J called that TCRdb kept. Clones are partly lost; checked studies trace under half to an unresolved V gene and leave the rest unexplained. The sample table lists 450,000 to 550,000 clones, roughly nine tenths of them with a count of one. The top ten constitute approximately 1.7% of the sample.

The sample was peripheral blood, taken in a trial of Ad26.COV2.S vaccine versus placebo. The origin of the receptors is a person between 18 and 65 years old who received the Ad26.COV2.S COVID-19 vaccine or a placebo.

V usage is TRBV13 and J usage is TRBJ2-7, with 8 nucleotides matching TRBD2. The CDR3 is 14 residues long. The germline V gene encodes CDR1 PRHDT and CDR2 FYEKMQ (reference sequence). V shed 2 bases and J 3 bases; nucleotides not matched to a gene: 3. Here the CDR3 reads CASSLWGTSYEQYF. For the CDR3, the DNA is TGTGCCAGCAGCTTATGGGGGACTAGCTACGAGCAGTACTTC.

J is TRBJ2-6 and V is TRBV7-2; D gene unclear. Germline V gives CDR1 SGHTA, CDR2 FQGNSA. V lost 1 base and J lost 0, with 7 bases in between. This CDR3 has 16 amino acids. The CDR3 coding sequence is TGTGCCAGCAGCTTAGTGGCGAGCTCTGGGGCCAACGTCCTGACTTTC. It translates to CASSLVASSGANVLTF. Filled out from reference TRBV7-2 and TRBJ2-6, the complete variable domain reads GAGVSQSPSNKVTEKGKDVELRCDPISGHTALYWYRQSLGQGLEFLIYFQGNSAPDKSGLPSDRFSAERTGGSVSTLTIQRTQQEDSAVYLCASSLVASSGANVLTFGAGSRLTVL.

The chain couples TRBV5-5 to TRBJ2-7, with D tentatively TRBD1 (5 bases). This CDR3 is built from 14 residues. V lost 0 bases and J 0 bases, leaving 7 bases between the germline ends. Looked up from germline, CDR1 is SGHKS and CDR2 is YYEKEE (reference sequence). The CDR3 is CASSLDDSSYEQYF. In nucleotides, the CDR3 is TGTGCCAGCAGCTTGGACGACAGCTCCTACGAGCAGTACTTC. Complete variable domain (other parts from reference TRBV5-5 and TRBJ2-7): DAGVTQSPTHLIKTRGQQVTLRCSPISGHKSVSWYQQVLGQGPQFIFQYYEKEERGRGNFPDRFSARQFPNYSSELNVNALLLGDSALYLCASSLDDSSYEQYFGPGTRLTVT.

The rearrangement links TRBV20-1 to TRBJ2-7, with 12 bases that match TRBD2. This CDR3 region has 11 residues. Germline V gene sequence: CDR1 DFQATT, CDR2 SNEGSKA (reference sequence). Written as DNA, the CDR3 is TGCGGACTAGCGGGGACCTACGAGCAGTACTTC. It yields the protein CGLAGTYEQYF.

The chain has TRBV2 and TRBJ2-5; D is undetermined. The CDR3 loop spans 15 amino acids. V lost 4 bases to trimming and J lost 5 bases, with 17 bases between them. Germline lookup yields CDR1 SNHLY and CDR2 FYNNEI. In DNA form, the CDR3 reads TGTGCCAGCAGTGGTTTTGGGATTGGTGGGGAGACCCAGTACTTC. As protein: CASSGFGIGGETQYF.

The rearrangement uses TRBV19 and TRBJ2-5; TRBD1 agrees at 7 bases. Germline CDR1 LNHDA, CDR2 SQIVND (reference sequence). Germline trimming cut 4 bases from V and 5 bases from J; bases unmatched to any gene: 7. This CDR3 is 14 amino acids long. CDR3 region: CASSRQGRWETQYF. DNA of the CDR3: TGTGCCAGTAGTAGACAGGGTCGTTGGGAGACCCAGTACTTC.

This clone was counted only a few times. The chain links TRBV6-2 or TRBV6-3 to TRBJ2-2, with D possibly TRBD2 on 5 matching bases. CDR1 is MNHEY and CDR2 is SVGEGT in the germline V gene. The V gene lost 0 bases and the J gene lost 5 bases, with 10 bases spanning the gap. The CDR3 is 15 amino acids. This CDR3 reads CASSYSRVGTGELFF. The CDR3 DNA follows: TGTGCCAGCAGTTACTCGAGGGTGGGAACCGGGGAGCTGTTTTTT.

The rearrangement joins TRBV28 to TRBJ2-1, with 10 bases matching TRBD2. Trimming removed 4 bases from V and 0 bases from J; junction bases left unmatched: 15. The CDR3 is 20 amino acids. The germline CDR1 and CDR2 sequences are MDHEN and SYDVKM. CDR3 sequence reads: CASSSRGGLAGEVSYNEQFF. The CDR3 DNA follows: TGTGCCAGCAGTTCCCGGGGTGGGCTAGCGGGAGAGGTCTCCTACAATGAGCAGTTCTTC.

V usage is TRBV6-1 and J usage is TRBJ1-3; D gene uncertain. The germline V and J ends were trimmed by 3 bases and 0 bases, with 9 bases remaining between them. The CDR3 covers 15 residues. Germline assignment: CDR1 MNHNS and CDR2 SASEGT. This CDR3 reads CASSDIPFSGNTIYF. As DNA, the CDR3 is TGTGCCAGCAGTGATATTCCGTTCTCTGGAAACACCATATATTTT.

The rearrangement uses TRBV7-2 and TRBJ2-1; 10 nucleotides align to TRBD2. The J segment lost 4 bases and the V segment lost 5 bases, leaving 17 bases of the junction unmatched. Germline values: CDR1 SGHTA, CDR2 FQGNSA. The CDR3 sequence is 19 residues long. This CDR3 is CASSRPTLAGGTVYNEQFF. Written as DNA, the CDR3 is TGTGCCAGCAGCCGCCCTACGTTAGCGGGGGGTACTGTTTACAATGAGCAGTTCTTC.

The chain couples TRBV7-8 to TRBJ1-6, with D maybe TRBD1 (6 bases). CDR1 is SGHVS, CDR2 FQNEAQ, per germline. The CDR3 length is 18 residues. Trimming stripped 3 bases from V and 5 bases from J, with 20 bases between. DNA for the CDR3: TGTGCCAGCAGCTTTAGGGGGGCCAGGGTAGGGGATAATTCACCCCTCCACTTT. It translates to CASSFRGARVGDNSPLHF.

The chain has TRBV27 and TRBJ1-2, with a possible D match to TRBD1 (6 bases). V lost 2 bases to trimming and J lost 3 bases, with 16 bases between them. This CDR3 is 16 amino acids long. Per germline, CDR1 MNHEY and CDR2 SMNVEV (reference sequence). DNA for the CDR3: TGTGCCAGCAGTTTAGCTCGGGGGCGCGGGGACTATGGCTACACCTTC. As protein: CASSLARGRGDYGYTF.

This chain connects TRBV3-1 (or the pseudogene TRBV3-2) to TRBJ2-1, with 12 bases identical to TRBD2. The CDR3 has 17 residues. CDR1 and CDR2 (germline): LGHDT, YNNKEL (reference sequence). V trimming: 0 bases; J trimming: 8 bases; junction bases outside the gene matches: 8. CDR3 sequence: CASSQDKLAGGGDEQFF. CDR3 in DNA: TGTGCCAGCAGCCAAGATAAACTAGCGGGAGGTGGGGATGAGCAGTTCTTC.

This clone was detected once. The V gene is TRBV4-1, the J gene TRBJ1-2; D is unresolved. CDR3 length equals 14 residues. Trimming took off 1 base at V and 2 bases at J, with 8 bases between the two ends. Germline V gene sequence: CDR1 MGHRA, CDR2 YSYEKL. CDR3 sequence (DNA): TGCGCCAGCAGCCAAGGTGCAGCAAACTATGGCTACACCTTC. This gives the protein CASSQGAANYGYTF.

The chain joins TRBV9 to TRBJ1-4; 7 nucleotides align to TRBD1. Germline V gene data show CDR1 as SGDLS and CDR2 as YYNGEE. The trim removed 4 bases at V and 7 bases at J, leaving 10 bases unmatched. The length of the CDR3 is 15 residues. In nucleotides, the CDR3 is TGTGCCAGCAGCACCCGGACAGGACGCCTTGAAAAACTGTTTTTT. As protein: CASSTRTGRLEKLFF.

This chain uses TRBV28 with TRBJ2-1; D remains ambiguous. The CDR3 has 12 residues. V was clipped by 4 bases and J by 4 bases, with 5 bases between them. The germline gives CDR1 MDHEN, CDR2 SYDVKM. The CDR3 bases are TGTGCCAGCAGTTCCATATACAATGAGCAGTTCTTC. Protein product: CASSSIYNEQFF. The complete variable domain, with remaining parts taken from reference TRBV28 and TRBJ2-1, reads DVKVTQSSRYLVKRTGEKVFLECVQDMDHENMFWYRQDPGLGLRLIYFSYDVKMKEKGDIPEGYSVSREKKERFSLILESASTNQTSMYLCASSSIYNEQFFGPGTRLTVL.

The V and J genes are TRBV19 and TRBJ1-1; possibly TRBD1 for D (5 bases). V was pared by 7 bases and J by 4 bases, with 19 bases between. CDR3 length equals 15 residues. Germline V gene sequence: CDR1 LNHDA, CDR2 SQIVND (reference sequence). CDR3 sequence reads: CASTRRGEGSTEAFF. For the CDR3, the DNA is TGTGCCAGTACCAGACGAGGGGAGGGGAGCACTGAAGCTTTCTTT.

J is TRBJ1-1 and V is TRBV11-1; a possible D gene is TRBD1 (6 bases). The CDR3 runs 14 residues. V was clipped by 3 bases and J by 5 bases, with 13 bases between them. CDR1 is SGHAT and CDR2 is FQDESV in the germline V gene (reference sequence). The CDR3 region has the DNA TGTGCCAGCAGCTTGACACAGGGTCTGACTGAAGCTTTCTTT. Translated: CASSLTQGLTEAFF.

J is TRBJ2-3 and V is TRBV28; D might be TRBD2 (5 bases). The CDR3 consists of 12 residues. V was trimmed by 1 base and J by 8 bases, leaving 7 bases between them. The germline CDR1 and CDR2 sequences are MDHEN and SYDVKM. CDR3 bases: TGTGCCAGCAGTTTATCCCTAGCTACGCAGTATTTT. This translates into CASSLSLATQYF.

The gene calls are TRBV4-2 and TRBJ1-2; D may be TRBD1 (5 bases). Trimming stripped 2 bases from V and 7 bases from J, with 17 bases between. The CDR3 runs to 15 residues. Per the germline V gene, CDR1 is LGHNA and CDR2 is YNFKEQ. CDR3 residues: CASSQQFRGVAGYTF. The CDR3 nucleotides read TGTGCCAGCAGCCAACAGTTCAGAGGGGTTGCTGGCTACACCTTC.